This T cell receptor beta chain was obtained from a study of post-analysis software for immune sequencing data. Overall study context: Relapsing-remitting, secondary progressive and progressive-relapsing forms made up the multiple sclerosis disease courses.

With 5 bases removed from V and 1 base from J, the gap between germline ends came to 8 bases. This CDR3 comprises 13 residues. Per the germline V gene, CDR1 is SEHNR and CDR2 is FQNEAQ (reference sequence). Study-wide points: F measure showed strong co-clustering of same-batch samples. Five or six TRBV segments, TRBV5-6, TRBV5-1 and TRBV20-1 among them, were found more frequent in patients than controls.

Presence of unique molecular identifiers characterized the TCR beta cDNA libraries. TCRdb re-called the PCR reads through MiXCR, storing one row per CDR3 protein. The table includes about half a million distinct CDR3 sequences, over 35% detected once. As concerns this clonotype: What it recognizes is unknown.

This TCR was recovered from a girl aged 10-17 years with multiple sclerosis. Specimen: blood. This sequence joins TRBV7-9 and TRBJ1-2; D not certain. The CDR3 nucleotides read TGTGCCAGCAGCAAGGACGGTAACTATGGCTACACCTTC. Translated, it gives CASSKDGNYGYTF.